This is a list of T cell receptor beta chains from one sample in a study of T cell responses to AZD1222 COVID-19 vaccine. Using immunoSEQ multiplex PCR, the repertoire was profiled, and TCRdb retains in-frame clones only, with some absent. The data contain about 150,000 clones, about 90% of them singletons. Sequenced here: peripheral blood, sampled on day 0 of AZD1222 vaccination. All receptors come from an adult in good health. CDR3s include the opening cysteine and the closing phenylalanine or tryptophan. The order of the fields is D gene, V gene, J gene, clone size, CDR3 DNA, CDR3 protein. D genes are given only for firm matches. Clone size appears in some rows only: once, few, many, or a class for an expanded clone.

.,TRBV28,TRBJ2-7,.,TGTGCCAGCAGTTTATATGGGGGAGGCGCCTACGAGCAGTACTTC,CASSLYGGGAYEQYF
.,TRBV4-1,TRBJ1-4,.,TGCGCCAGCAGCCAAGTATTGCGGGGAACTAATGAAAAACTGTTTTTT,CASSQVLRGTNEKLFF
.,TRBV14,TRBJ1-4,.,TGTGCCAGCAGCCAAGATAGGGCAACTAATGAAAAACTGTTTTTT,CASSQDRATNEKLFF
TRBD2,TRBV4-3,TRBJ2-6,.,TGCGCCAGCAGCCACCACCTAGCGGGAGTGGACTCTGGGGCCAACGTCCTGACTTTC,CASSHHLAGVDSGANVLTF
.,TRBV7-2,TRBJ2-3,once,TGTGCCAGCAGCTTATCCGGAGCGACAGATACGCAGTATTTT,CASSLSGATDTQYF
.,TRBV29-1,TRBJ2-1,once,TGCAGCGTTGAAACCCAGTCCGCGTGGGATGAGCAGTTCTTC,CSVETQSAWDEQFF
.,TRBV27,TRBJ2-3,.,TGTGCCAGCAGTTTTGACAGCGGCACAGATACGCAGTATTTT,CASSFDSGTDTQYF
.,TRBV19,TRBJ1-4,.,TGTGCCAGTAGTATAGATCGGGGAGGCAGCGCAACTAATGAAAAACTGTTTTTT,CASSIDRGGSATNEKLFF
TRBD1,TRBV7-9,TRBJ1-1,.,TGTGCCAGCAGCGGCCGACAGGGAGGAGCCGAAGCTTTCTTT,CASSGRQGGAEAFF
TRBD1,TRBV7-9,TRBJ2-5,.,TGTGCCAGCAGCTTGCAGGGGGTTTTAGAGACCCAGTACTTC,CASSLQGVLETQYF
.,TRBV20-1,TRBJ2-3,.,TGCAGTGCTAGTGAATCTGGGAGCACAGATACGCAGTATTTT,CSASESGSTDTQYF
.,TRBV5-4,TRBJ2-1,.,TGTGCCAGCAGCCAGGACGTGAGGCAGGAAAATGAGCAGTTCTTC,CASSQDVRQENEQFF
TRBD1,TRBV10-3,TRBJ2-7,.,TGTGCCATCAGTGATGGAAACAGGGGGCGCTACGAGCAGTACTTC,CAISDGNRGRYEQYF
TRBD2,TRBV19,TRBJ2-1,.,TGTGCCAGTAGTATAGATTGGGGGGGAGTTTACAATGAGCAGTTCTTC,CASSIDWGGVYNEQFF
.,TRBV28,TRBJ1-3,.,TGTGCCAGCAGCCTTAGGGACCGCTCTGGAAACACCATATATTTT,CASSLRDRSGNTIYF
TRBD2,TRBV6-1,TRBJ2-1,.,TGTGCCAGCAGTGAAACGGGGCTAGCGGGAGCTTATAATGAGCAGTTCTTC,CASSETGLAGAYNEQFF